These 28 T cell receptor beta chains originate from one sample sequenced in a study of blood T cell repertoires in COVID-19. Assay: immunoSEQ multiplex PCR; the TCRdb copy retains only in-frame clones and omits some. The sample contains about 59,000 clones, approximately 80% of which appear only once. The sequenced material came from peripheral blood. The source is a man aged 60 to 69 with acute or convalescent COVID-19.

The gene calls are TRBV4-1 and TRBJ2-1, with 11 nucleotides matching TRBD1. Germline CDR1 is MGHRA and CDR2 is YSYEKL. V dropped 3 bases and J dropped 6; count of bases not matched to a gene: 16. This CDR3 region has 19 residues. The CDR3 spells CASSHSRFAGTGGSNEQFF. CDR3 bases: TGCGCCAGCAGCCACTCGCGATTCGCCGGGACAGGGGGATCCAATGAGCAGTTCTTC.

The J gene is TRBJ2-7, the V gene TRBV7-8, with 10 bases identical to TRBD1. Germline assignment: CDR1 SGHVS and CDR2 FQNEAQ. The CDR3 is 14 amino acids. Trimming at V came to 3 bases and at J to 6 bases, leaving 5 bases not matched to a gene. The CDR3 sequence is CASSFRDRGAEQYF. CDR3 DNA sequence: TGTGCCAGCAGCTTCCGGGACAGGGGTGCCGAGCAGTACTTC.

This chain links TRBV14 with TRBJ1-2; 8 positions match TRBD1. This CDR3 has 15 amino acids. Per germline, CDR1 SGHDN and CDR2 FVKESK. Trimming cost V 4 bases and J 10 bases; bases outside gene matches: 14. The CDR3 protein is CASSPGWNRGFVYTF. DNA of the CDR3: TGTGCCAGCAGCCCAGGTTGGAACAGGGGGTTTGTCTACACCTTC.

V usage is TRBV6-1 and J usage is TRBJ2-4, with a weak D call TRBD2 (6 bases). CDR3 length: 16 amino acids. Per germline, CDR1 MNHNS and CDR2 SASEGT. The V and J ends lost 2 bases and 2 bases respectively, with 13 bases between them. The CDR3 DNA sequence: TGTGCCAGCAGTGAATGGGGAGGTGTTTCCAAAAACATTCAGTACTTC. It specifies CASSEWGGVSKNIQYF.

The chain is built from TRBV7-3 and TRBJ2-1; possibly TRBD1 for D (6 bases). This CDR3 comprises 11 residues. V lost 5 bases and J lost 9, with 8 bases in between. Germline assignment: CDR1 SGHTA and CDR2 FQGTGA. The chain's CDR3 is CASSQGGEQFF. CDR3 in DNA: TGTGCCAGCAGCCAAGGGGGTGAGCAGTTCTTC.

The CDR3 sequence is CASSSSGTSTQTQYF. Here the CDR3 DNA reads TGTGCCAGCTCATCCTCCGGGACTAGCACTCAGACCCAGTACTTC. The chain recombines TRBV18 with TRBJ2-5; 9 bases agree with TRBD2. V lost 5 bases and J lost 6; bases outside the gene matches: 10. The germline CDR1 and CDR2 sequences are KGHSH and LQKENI. The CDR3 is 15 residues long.

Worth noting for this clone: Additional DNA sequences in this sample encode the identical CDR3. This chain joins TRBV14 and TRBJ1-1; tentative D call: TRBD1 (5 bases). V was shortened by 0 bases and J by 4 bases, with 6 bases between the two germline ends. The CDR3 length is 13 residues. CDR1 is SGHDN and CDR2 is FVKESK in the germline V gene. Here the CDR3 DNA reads TGTGCCAGCAGCCAAGACAGGGTCACTGAAGCTTTCTTT. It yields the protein CASSQDRVTEAFF.

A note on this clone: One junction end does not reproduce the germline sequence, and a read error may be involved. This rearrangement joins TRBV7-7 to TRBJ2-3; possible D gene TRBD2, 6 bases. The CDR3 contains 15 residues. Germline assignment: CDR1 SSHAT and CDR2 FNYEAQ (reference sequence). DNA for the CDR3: TGTGCTAGCAGCACCGGGGACTCGCCGACTAATACGCAGTATTTT. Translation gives CASSTGDSPTNTQYF.

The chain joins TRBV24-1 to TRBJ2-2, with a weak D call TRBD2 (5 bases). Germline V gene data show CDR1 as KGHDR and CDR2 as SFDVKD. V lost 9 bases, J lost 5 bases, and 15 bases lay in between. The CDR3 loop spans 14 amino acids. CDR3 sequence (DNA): TGTGCCACCCGAGACGGGGTGCAAACCGGGGAGCTGTTTTTT. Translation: CATRDGVQTGELFF.

The CDR3 nucleotides are TGTGCCAGCAGTGTTGGGACAGGCTATGGCTACACCTTC. Translating gives CASSVGTGYGYTF. This chain uses TRBV2 with TRBJ1-2, with 8 bases fitting TRBD1. The CDR3 has 13 residues. After removal of 4 bases from V and 4 bases from J, the junction contained 2 bases not matched to a gene. Per germline, CDR1 SNHLY and CDR2 FYNNEI.

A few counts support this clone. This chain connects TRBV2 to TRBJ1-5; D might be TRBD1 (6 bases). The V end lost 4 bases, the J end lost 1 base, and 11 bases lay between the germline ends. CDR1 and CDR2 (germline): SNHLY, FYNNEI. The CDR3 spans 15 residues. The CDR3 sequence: CASSVPGASNQPQHF. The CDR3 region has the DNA TGTGCCAGCAGTGTGCCAGGGGCGAGCAATCAGCCCCAGCATTTT.

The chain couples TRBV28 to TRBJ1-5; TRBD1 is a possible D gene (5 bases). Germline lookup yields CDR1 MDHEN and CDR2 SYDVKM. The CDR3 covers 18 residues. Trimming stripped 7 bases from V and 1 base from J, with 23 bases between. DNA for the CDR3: TGTGCCAGCAATGATGAGACACGGACAATTTTAAGCAATCAGCCCCAGCATTTT. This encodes CASNDETRTILSNQPQHF.

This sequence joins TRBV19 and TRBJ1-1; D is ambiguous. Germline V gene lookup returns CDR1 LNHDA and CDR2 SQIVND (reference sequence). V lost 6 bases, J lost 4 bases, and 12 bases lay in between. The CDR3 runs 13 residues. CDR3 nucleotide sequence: TGTGCCAGTAGCGAGTATCGGGGCACTGAAGCTTTCTTT. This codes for CASSEYRGTEAFF.

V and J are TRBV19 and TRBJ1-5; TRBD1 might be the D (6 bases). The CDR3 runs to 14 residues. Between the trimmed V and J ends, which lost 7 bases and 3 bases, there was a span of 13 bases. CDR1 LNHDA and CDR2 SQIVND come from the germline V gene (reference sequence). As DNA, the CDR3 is TGTGCCAGTAAGGGGGACACACCCAATCAGCCCCAGCATTTT. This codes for CASKGDTPNQPQHF.

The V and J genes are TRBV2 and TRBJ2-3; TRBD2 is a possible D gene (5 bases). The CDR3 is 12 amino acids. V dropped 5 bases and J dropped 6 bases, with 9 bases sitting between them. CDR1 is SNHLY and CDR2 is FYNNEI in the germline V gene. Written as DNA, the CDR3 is TGTGCCAGCAGTCTAACTAGGGATACGCAGTATTTT. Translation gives CASSLTRDTQYF.

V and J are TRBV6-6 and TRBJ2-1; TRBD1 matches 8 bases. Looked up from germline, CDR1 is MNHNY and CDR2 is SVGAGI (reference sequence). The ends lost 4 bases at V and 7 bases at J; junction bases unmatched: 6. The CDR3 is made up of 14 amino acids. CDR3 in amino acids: CASSLPGGRNEQFF. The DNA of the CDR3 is TGTGCCAGCAGTTTACCAGGGGGCAGGAATGAGCAGTTCTTC.

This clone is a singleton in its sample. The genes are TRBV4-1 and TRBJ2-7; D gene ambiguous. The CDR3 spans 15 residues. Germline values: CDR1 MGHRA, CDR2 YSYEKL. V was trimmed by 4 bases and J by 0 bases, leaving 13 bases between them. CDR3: CASSRMHPSSYEQYF. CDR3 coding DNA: TGCGCCAGCAGCCGCATGCATCCGAGCTCCTACGAGCAGTACTTC.

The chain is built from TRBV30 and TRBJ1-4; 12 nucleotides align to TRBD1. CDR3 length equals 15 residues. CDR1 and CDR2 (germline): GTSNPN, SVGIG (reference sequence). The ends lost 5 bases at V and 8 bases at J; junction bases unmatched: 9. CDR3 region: CAWSSPGQGAEKLFF. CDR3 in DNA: TGTGCCTGGTCGTCCCCGGGACAGGGGGCGGAAAAACTGTTTTTT.

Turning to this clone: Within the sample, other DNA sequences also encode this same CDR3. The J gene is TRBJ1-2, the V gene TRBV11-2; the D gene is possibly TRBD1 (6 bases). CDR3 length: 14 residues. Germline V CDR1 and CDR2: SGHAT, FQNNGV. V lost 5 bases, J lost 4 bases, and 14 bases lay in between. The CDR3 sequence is CASSLMTGGYGYTF. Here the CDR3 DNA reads TGTGCCAGCAGCCTTATGACAGGAGGCTATGGCTACACCTTC.

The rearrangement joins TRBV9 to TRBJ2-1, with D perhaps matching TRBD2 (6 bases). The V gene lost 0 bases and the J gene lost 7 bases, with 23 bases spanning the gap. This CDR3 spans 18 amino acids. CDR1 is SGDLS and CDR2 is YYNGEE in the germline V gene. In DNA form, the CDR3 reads TGTGCCAGCAGCGTAGCGGGCCCTCAGGGAGGTGTCAGGAATGAGCAGTTCTTC. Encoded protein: CASSVAGPQGGVRNEQFF.

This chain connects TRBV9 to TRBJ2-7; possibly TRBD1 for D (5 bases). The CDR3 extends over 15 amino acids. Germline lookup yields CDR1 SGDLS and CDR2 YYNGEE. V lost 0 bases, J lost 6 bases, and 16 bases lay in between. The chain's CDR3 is CASSVAGNGWSEQYF. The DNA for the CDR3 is TGTGCCAGCAGCGTAGCAGGGAATGGGTGGAGCGAGCAGTACTTC.

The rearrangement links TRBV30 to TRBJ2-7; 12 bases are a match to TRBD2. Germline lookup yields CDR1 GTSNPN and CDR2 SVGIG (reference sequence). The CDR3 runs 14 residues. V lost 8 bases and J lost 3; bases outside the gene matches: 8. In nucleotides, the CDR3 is TGTGCCGGCTCTAGCGGGGGGGCCCTCTACGAGCAGTACTTC. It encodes CAGSSGGALYEQYF.

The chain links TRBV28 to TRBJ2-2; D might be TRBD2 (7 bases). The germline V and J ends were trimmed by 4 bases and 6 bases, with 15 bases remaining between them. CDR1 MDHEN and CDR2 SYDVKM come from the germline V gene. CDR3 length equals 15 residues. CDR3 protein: CASSSFAGAAGELFF. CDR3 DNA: TGTGCCAGCAGTTCCTTTGCGGGGGCGGCCGGGGAGCTGTTTTTT.

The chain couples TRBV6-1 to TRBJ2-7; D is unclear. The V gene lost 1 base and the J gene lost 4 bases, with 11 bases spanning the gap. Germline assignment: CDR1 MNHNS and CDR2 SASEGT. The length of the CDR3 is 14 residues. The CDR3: CASSEGGATYEQYF. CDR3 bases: TGTGCCAGCAGTGAAGGCGGAGCCACTTACGAGCAGTACTTC.

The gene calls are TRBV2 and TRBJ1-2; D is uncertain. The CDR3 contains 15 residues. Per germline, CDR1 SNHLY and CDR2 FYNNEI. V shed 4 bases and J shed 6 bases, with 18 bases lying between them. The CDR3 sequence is CASSALIASPNGYTF. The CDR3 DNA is TGTGCCAGCAGTGCCCTCATAGCTTCCCCTAATGGCTACACCTTC.

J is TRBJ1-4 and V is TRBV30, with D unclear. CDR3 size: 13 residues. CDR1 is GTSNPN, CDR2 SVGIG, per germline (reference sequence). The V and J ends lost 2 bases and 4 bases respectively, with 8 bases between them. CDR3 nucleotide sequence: TGTGCCTGGAGTATCCAGAATAATGAAAAACTGTTTTTT. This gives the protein CAWSIQNNEKLFF.

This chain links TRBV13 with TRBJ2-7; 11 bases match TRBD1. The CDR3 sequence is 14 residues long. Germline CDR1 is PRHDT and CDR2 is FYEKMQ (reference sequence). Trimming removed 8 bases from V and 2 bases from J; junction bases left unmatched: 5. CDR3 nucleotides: TGTGCCAGCCGACCGGGACAGGGGGCCTACGAGCAGTACTTC. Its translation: CASRPGQGAYEQYF.

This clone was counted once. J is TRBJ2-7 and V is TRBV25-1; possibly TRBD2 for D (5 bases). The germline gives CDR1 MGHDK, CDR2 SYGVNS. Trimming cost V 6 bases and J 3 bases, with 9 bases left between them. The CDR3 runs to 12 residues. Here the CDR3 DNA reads TGTGCCAGCAGCGGGGAGTTCTACGAGCAGTACTTC. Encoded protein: CASSGEFYEQYF.